This TCR beta chain appears in the sequencing data of a study of T cell clonality in common variable immunodeficiency. Control and CVID samples contributed equal amounts of genomic DNA. Using immunoSEQ multiplex PCR, the repertoire was profiled, and TCRdb retains in-frame clones only, with some absent. The sample has 45,000 to 55,000 clones, none seen only once. Patients and controls were mostly of Caucasian heritage. This clone showed up many times. The read comes to an end 3 residues before the CDR3 does, leaving the germline J gene to fill in the end. V was shortened by 1 base and J by 5 bases, with 13 bases between the two germline ends. CDR1 and CDR2 (germline): DFQATT, SNEGSKA (reference sequence). This CDR3 spans 14 amino acids.

The J gene is TRBJ2-3, the V gene TRBV20-1; the D gene is possibly TRBD1 (5 bases). The sample consisted of peripheral blood mononuclear cells. The receptor was derived from a person aged 18 to 69 in good health. The part of the CDR3 DNA that was read is TGCAGTGCTAGAGTAGGGGTTGGCAGAGATACG. This sequence encodes CSARVGVGRDT. In full, the CDR3 reads CSARVGVGRDTQYF.